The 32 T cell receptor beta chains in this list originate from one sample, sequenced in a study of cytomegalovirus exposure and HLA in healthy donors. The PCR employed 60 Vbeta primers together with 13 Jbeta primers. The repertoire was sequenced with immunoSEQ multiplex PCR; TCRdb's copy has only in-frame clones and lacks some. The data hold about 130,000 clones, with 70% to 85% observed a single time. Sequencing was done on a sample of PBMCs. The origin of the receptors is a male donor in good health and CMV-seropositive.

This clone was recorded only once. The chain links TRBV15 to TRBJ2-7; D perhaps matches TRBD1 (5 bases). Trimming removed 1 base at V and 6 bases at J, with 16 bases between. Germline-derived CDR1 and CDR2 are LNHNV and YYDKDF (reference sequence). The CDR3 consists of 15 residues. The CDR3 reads CATSRGGAGSSEQYF. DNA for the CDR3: TGTGCCACCAGCAGAGGGGGCGCAGGGTCGTCCGAGCAGTACTTC.

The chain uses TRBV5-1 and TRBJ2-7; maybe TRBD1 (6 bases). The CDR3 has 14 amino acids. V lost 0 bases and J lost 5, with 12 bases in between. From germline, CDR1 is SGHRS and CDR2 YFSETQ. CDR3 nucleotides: TGCGCCAGCAGCTTGGTGCAGGGGCGGGACGAGCAGTACTTC. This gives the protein CASSLVQGRDEQYF.

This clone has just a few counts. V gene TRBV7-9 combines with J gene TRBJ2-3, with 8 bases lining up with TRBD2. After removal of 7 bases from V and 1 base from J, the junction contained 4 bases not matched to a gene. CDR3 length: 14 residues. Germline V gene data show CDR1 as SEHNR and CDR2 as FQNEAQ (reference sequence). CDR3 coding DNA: TGTGCCAGCACCCCGGGGGGGGGCACAGATACGCAGTATTTT. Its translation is CASTPGGGTDTQYF. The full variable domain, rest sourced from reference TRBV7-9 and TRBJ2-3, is DTGVSQNPRHKITKRGQNVTFRCDPISEHNRLYWYRQTLGQGPEFLTYFQNEAQLEKSRLLSDRFSAERPKGSFSTLEIQRTEQGDSAMYLCASTPGGGTDTQYFGPGTRLTVL.

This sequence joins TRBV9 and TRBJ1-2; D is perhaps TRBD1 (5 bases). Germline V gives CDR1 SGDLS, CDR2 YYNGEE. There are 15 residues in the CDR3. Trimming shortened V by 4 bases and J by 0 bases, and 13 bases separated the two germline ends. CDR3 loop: CASSPDAGTNYGYTF. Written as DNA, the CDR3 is TGTGCCAGCAGCCCAGACGCAGGGACTAACTATGGCTACACCTTC.

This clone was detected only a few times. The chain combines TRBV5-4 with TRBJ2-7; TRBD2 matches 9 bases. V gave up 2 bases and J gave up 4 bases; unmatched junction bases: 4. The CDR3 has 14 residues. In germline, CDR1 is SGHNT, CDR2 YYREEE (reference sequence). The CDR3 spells CASSFGLAKYEQYF. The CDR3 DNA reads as TGTGCCAGCAGCTTTGGACTAGCGAAATACGAGCAGTACTTC. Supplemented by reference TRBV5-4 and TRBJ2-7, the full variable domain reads ETGVTQSPTHLIKTRGQQVTLRCSSQSGHNTVSWYQQALGQGPQFIFQYYREEENGRGNFPPRFSGLQFPNYSSELNVNALELDDSALYLCASSFGLAKYEQYFGPGTRLTVT.

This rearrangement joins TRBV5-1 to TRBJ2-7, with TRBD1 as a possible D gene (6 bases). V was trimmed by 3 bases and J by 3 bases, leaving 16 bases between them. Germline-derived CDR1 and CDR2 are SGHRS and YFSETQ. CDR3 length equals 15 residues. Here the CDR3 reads CASSYRDIAVYEQYF. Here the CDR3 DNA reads TGCGCCAGCAGCTACAGGGATATAGCAGTCTACGAGCAGTACTTC. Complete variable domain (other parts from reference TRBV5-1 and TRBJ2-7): KAGVTQTPRYLIKTRGQQVTLSCSPISGHRSVSWYQQTPGQGLQFLFEYFSETQRNKGNFPGRFSGRQFSNSRSEMNVSTLELGDSALYLCASSYRDIAVYEQYFGPGTRLTVT.

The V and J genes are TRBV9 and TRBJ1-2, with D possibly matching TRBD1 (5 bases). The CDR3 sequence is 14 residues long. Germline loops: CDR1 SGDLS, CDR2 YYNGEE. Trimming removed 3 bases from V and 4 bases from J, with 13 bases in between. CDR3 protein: CASSATDTSYGYTF. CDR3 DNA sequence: TGTGCCAGCAGCGCAACGGACACGAGCTATGGCTACACCTTC. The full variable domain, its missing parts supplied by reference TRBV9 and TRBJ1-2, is DSGVTQTPKHLITATGQRVTLRCSPRSGDLSVYWYQQSLDQGLQFLIQYYNGEERAKGNILERFSAQQFPDLHSELNLSSLELGDSALYFCASSATDTSYGYTFGSGTRLTVV.

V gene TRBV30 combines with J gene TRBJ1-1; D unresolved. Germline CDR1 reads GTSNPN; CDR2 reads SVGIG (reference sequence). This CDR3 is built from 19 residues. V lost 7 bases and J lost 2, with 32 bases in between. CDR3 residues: CALRYLQQPGPGINTEAFF. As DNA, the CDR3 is TGTGCCTTACGGTATCTTCAGCAGCCCGGACCGGGGATCAACACTGAAGCTTTCTTT.

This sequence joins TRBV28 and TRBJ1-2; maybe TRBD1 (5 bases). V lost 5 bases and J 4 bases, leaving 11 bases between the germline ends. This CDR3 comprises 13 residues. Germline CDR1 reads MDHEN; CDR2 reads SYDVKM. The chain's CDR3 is CASSPDSFYGYTF. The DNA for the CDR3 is TGTGCCAGCAGTCCCGACAGCTTCTATGGCTACACCTTC.

The CDR3 nucleotides read TGTGCCAGCAGCGAGGGGGGGACCATAGATACGCAGTATTTT. The encoded protein is CASSEGGTIDTQYF. The V gene is TRBV5-8, the J gene TRBJ2-3; D might be TRBD2 (7 bases). The CDR3 length is 14 residues. CDR1 is SGHTS, CDR2 YDEGEE, per germline. Trimming took off 4 bases at V and 5 bases at J, with 14 bases between the two ends.

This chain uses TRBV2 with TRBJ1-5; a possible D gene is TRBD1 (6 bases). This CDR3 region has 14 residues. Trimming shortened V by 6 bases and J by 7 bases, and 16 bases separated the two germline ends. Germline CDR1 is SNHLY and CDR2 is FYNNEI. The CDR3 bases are TGTGCCAGCAGCCAACAGGGAGTCGGCCAGCCCCAGCATTTT. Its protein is CASSQQGVGQPQHF. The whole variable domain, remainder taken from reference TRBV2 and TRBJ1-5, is EPEVTQTPSHQVTQMGQEVILRCVPISNHLYFYWYRQILGQKVEFLVSFYNNEISEKSEIFDDQFSVERPDGSNFTLKIRSTKLEDSAMYFCASSQQGVGQPQHFGDGTRLSIL.

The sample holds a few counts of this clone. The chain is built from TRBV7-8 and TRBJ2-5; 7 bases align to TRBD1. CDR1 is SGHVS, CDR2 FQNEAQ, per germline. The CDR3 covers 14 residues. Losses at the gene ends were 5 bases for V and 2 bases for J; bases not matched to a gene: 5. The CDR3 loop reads CASSPGTVQETQYF. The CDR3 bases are TGTGCCAGCAGCCCTGGGACAGTTCAAGAGACCCAGTACTTC. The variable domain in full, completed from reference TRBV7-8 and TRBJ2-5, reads GAGVSQSPRYKVAKRGQDVALRCDPISGHVSLFWYQQALGQGPEFLTYFQNEAQLDKSGLPSDRFFAERPEGSVSTLKIQRTQQEDSAVYLCASSPGTVQETQYFGPGTRLLVL.

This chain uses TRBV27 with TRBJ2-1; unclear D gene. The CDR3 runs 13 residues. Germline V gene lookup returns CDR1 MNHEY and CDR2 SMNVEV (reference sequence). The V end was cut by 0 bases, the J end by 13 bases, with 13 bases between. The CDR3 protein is CASSLSPGPRQFF. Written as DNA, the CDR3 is TGTGCCAGCAGTTTATCGCCAGGTCCCAGACAGTTCTTC.

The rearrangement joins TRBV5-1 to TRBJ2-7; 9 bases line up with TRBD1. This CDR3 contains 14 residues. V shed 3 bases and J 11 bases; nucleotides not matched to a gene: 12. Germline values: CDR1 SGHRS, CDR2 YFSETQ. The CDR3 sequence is CASSSDRGNGREYF. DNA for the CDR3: TGCGCCAGCAGCTCGGACAGGGGAAACGGTAGAGAGTACTTC.

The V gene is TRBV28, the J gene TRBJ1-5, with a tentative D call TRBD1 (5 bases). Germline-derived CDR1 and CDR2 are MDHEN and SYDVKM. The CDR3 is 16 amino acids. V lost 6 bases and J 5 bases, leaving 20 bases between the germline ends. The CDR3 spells CASRWAGEGLDQPQHF. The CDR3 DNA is TGTGCCAGCAGATGGGCGGGGGAAGGGTTGGATCAGCCCCAGCATTTT.

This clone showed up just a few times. For the CDR3, the DNA is TGTGCCAGCAGTTCGACAGGGGAGACCCAGTACTTC. This codes for CASSSTGETQYF. The V call is TRBV27, the J call TRBJ2-5; 7 nucleotides align to TRBD1. The V and J ends lost 4 bases and 5 bases, in that order; junction bases with no gene match: 1. Looked up from germline, CDR1 is MNHEY and CDR2 is SMNVEV (reference sequence). The CDR3 covers 12 residues.

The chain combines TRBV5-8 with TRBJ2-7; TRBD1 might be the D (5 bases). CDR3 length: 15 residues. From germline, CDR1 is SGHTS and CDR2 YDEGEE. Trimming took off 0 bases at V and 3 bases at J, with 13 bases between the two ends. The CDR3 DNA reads TGTGCCAGCAGCTTGGCCCCAGGGTTAGGCTACGAGCAGTACTTC. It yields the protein CASSLAPGLGYEQYF.

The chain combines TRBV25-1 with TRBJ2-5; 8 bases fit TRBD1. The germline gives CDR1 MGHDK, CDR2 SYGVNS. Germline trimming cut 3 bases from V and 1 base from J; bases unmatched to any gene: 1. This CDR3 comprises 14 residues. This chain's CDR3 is CASSDQGAQETQYF. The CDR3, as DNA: TGTGCCAGCAGTGACCAGGGGGCCCAAGAGACCCAGTACTTC.

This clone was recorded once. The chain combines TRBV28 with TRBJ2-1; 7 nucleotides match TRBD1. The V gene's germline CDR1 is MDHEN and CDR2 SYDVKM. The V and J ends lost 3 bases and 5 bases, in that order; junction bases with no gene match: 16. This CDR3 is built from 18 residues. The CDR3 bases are TGTGCCAGCAGTTTCCCGATTAATCCGGGACAGAGCCACAATGAGCAGTTCTTC. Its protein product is CASSFPINPGQSHNEQFF.

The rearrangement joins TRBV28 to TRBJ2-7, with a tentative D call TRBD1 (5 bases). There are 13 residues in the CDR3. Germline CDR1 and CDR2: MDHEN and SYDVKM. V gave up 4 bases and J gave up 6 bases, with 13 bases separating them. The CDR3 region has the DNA TGTGCCAGCAGTTACACTCGGACATCCGAGCAGTACTTC. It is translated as CASSYTRTSEQYF.

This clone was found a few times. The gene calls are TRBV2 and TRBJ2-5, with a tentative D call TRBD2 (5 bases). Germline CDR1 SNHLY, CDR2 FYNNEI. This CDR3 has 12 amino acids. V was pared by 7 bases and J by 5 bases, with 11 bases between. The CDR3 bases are TGTGCCAGCACGAGGGCGGGCGAGACCCAGTACTTC. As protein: CASTRAGETQYF.

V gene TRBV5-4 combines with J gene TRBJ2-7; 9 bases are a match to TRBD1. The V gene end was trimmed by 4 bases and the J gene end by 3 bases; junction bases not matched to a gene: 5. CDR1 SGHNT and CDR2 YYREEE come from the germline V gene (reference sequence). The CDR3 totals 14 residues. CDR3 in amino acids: CASSPGQGRYEQYF. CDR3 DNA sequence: TGTGCCAGCAGCCCCGGACAGGGGCGCTACGAGCAGTACTTC.

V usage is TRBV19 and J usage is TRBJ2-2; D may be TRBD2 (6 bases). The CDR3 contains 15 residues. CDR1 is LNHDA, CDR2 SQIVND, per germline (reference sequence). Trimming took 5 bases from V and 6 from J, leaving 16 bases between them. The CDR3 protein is CASSEGGVGAGELFF. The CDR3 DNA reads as TGTGCCAGTAGTGAGGGCGGGGTAGGGGCCGGGGAGCTGTTTTTT.

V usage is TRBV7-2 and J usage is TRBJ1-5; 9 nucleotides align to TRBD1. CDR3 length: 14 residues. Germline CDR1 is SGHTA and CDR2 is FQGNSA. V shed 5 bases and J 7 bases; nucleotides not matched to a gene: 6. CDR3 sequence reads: CASSVGQGWQPQHF. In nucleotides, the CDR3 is TGTGCCAGCAGCGTGGGACAGGGATGGCAGCCCCAGCATTTT.

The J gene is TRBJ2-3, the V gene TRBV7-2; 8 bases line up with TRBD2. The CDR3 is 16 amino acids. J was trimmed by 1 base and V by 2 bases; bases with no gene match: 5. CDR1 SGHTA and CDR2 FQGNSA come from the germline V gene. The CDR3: CASSLLAGGGTDTQYF. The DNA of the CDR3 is TGTGCCAGCAGCTTACTAGCGGGCGGAGGCACAGATACGCAGTATTTT.

As DNA, the CDR3 is TGTGCCAGCAGCTCCCGGGACAAGCCGCCCTACGAGCAGTACTTC. It yields the protein CASSSRDKPPYEQYF. The chain carries TRBV11-2 and TRBJ2-7; a weak D match, TRBD1 (6 bases). Germline CDR1 is SGHAT and CDR2 is FQNNGV. The V end was cut by 4 bases, the J end by 2 bases, with 15 bases between. This CDR3 region has 15 residues.

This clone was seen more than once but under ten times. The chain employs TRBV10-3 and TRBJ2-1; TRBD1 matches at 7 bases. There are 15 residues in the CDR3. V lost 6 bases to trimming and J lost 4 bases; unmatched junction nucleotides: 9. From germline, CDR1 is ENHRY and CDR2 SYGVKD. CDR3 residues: CAISETGLGYNEQFF. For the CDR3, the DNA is TGTGCCATCAGCGAGACAGGGCTCGGGTACAATGAGCAGTTCTTC.

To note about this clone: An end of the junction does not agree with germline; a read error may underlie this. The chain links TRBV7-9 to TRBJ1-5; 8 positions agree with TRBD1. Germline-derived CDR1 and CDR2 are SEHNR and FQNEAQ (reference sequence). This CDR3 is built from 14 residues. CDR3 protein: CSSSSGQGTQPQHF. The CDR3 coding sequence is TGTTCCAGCAGCTCTGGACAGGGCACGCAGCCCCAGCATTTT.

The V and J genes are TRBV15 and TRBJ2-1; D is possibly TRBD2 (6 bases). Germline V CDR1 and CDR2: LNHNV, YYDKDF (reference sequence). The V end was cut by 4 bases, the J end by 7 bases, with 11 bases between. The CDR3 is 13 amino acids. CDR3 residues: CATSTGTLNEQFF. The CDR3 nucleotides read TGTGCCACCAGCACCGGGACTCTAAATGAGCAGTTCTTC.

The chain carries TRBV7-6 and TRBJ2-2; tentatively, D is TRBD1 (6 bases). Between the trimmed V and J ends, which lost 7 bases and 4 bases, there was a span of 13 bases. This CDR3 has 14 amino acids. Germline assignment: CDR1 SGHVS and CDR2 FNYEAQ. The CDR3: CASTLGASTGELFF. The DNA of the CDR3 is TGTGCCAGCACGTTGGGGGCAAGCACCGGGGAGCTGTTTTTT.

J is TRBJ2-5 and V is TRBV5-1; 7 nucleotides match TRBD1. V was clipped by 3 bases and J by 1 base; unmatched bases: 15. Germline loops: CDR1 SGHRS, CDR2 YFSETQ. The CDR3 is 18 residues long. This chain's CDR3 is CASSSLPVPGQLQETQYF. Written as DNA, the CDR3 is TGCGCCAGCAGCTCGCTCCCTGTGCCGGGACAGCTCCAAGAGACCCAGTACTTC.

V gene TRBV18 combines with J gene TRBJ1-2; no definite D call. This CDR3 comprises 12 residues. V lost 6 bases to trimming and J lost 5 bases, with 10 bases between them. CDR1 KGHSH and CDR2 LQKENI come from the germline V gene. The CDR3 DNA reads TGTGCCAGCTCCCTTCCGGGGTATGGCTACACCTTC. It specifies CASSLPGYGYTF. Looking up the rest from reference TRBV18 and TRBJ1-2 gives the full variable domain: NAGVMQNPRHLVRRRGQEARLRCSPMKGHSHVYWYRQLPEEGLKFMVYLQKENIIDESGMPKERFSAEFPKEGPSILRIQQVVRGDSAAYFCASSLPGYGYTFGSGTRLTVV.